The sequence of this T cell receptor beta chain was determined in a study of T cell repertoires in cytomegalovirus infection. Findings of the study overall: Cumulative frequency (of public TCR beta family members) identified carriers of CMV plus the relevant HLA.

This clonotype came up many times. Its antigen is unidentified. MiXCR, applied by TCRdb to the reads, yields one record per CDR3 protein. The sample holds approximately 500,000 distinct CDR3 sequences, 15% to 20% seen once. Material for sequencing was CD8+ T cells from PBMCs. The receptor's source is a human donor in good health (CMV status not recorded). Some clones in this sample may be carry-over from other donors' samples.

Written as DNA, the CDR3 is TGTGCCAGCACTACCCGTACGGTTGCCTACGAGCAGTACTTC. Translation: CASTTRTVAYEQYF. This chain uses TRBV12-3 or TRBV12-4 with TRBJ2-7; D is uncertain. The V gene lost 7 bases and the J gene lost 2 bases, with 15 bases spanning the gap. The CDR3 is 14 amino acids.